The 26 T cell receptor beta chains given below trace back to one sample, sequenced in a study of blood T cell repertoires in COVID-19. Profiling relied on immunoSEQ multiplex PCR, and the TCRdb table lists in-frame clones only, not all of them. The sample carries about 130,000 clones, approximately 77% recorded once. What was sequenced was peripheral blood. The receptors derive from a man at least 80 years old with acute or convalescent COVID-19.

The rearrangement uses TRBV5-1 and TRBJ1-4; D is unresolved. Trimming left V 0 bases short and J 5 bases short, with 14 bases between. This CDR3 has 16 residues. In germline, CDR1 is SGHRS, CDR2 YFSETQ. The CDR3 loop is CASSLAAGSGNEKLFF. Here the CDR3 DNA reads TGCGCCAGCAGCTTGGCCGCGGGGTCCGGGAATGAAAAACTGTTTTTT.

The chain joins TRBV28 to TRBJ1-2; D might be TRBD1 (6 bases). The CDR3 runs to 13 residues. V was shortened by 2 bases and J by 4 bases, with 8 bases between the two germline ends. The V gene's germline CDR1 is MDHEN and CDR2 SYDVKM. The CDR3 reads CASSLSRGYGYTF. The CDR3 coding sequence is TGTGCCAGCAGTTTAAGCAGGGGCTATGGCTACACCTTC.

This chain links TRBV5-1 with TRBJ2-5; 7 bases agree with TRBD1. Germline V lookup: CDR1 SGHRS, CDR2 YFSETQ. V shed 4 bases and J 5 bases; nucleotides not matched to a gene: 5. The CDR3 contains 13 residues. The CDR3 DNA reads as TGCGCCAGCAGCCCGACAGGGCGGGAGACCCAGTACTTC. Translating gives CASSPTGRETQYF. The full variable domain, in which reference TRBV5-1 and TRBJ2-5 provide the parts outside the CDR3, is KAGVTQTPRYLIKTRGQQVTLSCSPISGHRSVSWYQQTPGQGLQFLFEYFSETQRNKGNFPGRFSGRQFSNSRSEMNVSTLELGDSALYLCASSPTGRETQYFGPGTRLLVL.

This clone was observed a handful of times. The chain couples TRBV9 to TRBJ1-6, with TRBD1 matching 7 bases. The germline gives CDR1 SGDLS, CDR2 YYNGEE. Trimming took 4 bases from V and 10 from J; bases not matched to a gene: 8. The CDR3 has 14 amino acids. Written as DNA, the CDR3 is TGTGCCAGCAGCCCTCAGGGGGTTCGATCACCCCTCCACTTT. Protein product: CASSPQGVRSPLHF. Supplemented by reference TRBV9 and TRBJ1-6, the full variable domain reads DSGVTQTPKHLITATGQRVTLRCSPRSGDLSVYWYQQSLDQGLQFLIQYYNGEERAKGNILERFSAQQFPDLHSELNLSSLELGDSALYFCASSPQGVRSPLHFGNGTRLTVT.

V and J are TRBV5-1 and TRBJ1-4, with D unclear. The CDR3 has 14 residues. V lost 1 base and J lost 8, with 12 bases in between. Looked up from germline, CDR1 is SGHRS and CDR2 is YFSETQ. For the CDR3, the DNA is TGCGCCAGCAGCTTGACCGGGGTTAGGGAAAAACTGTTTTTT. Translated, it gives CASSLTGVREKLFF. Variable domain in full (rest from reference TRBV5-1 and TRBJ1-4): KAGVTQTPRYLIKTRGQQVTLSCSPISGHRSVSWYQQTPGQGLQFLFEYFSETQRNKGNFPGRFSGRQFSNSRSEMNVSTLELGDSALYLCASSLTGVREKLFFGSGTQLSVL.

This clone was observed once. The chain employs TRBV11-1 and TRBJ1-1, with D perhaps matching TRBD1 (5 bases). The CDR3 spans 14 residues. V was cut by 0 bases and J by 6 bases, with 11 bases left in between. Germline CDR1 and CDR2: SGHAT and FQDESV (reference sequence). The CDR3 loop is CASSLAQGSAEAFF. CDR3 nucleotides: TGTGCCAGCAGCTTAGCGCAGGGCTCAGCTGAAGCTTTCTTT.

In its sample, this clone was seen a few times. As DNA, the CDR3 is TGCGCCAGCAGCTTGAGCCAGATAGCCTCTGGGGCCAACGTCCTGACTTTC. This encodes CASSLSQIASGANVLTF. The genes are TRBV5-1 and TRBJ2-6; D is unresolved. This CDR3 comprises 17 residues. Per the germline V gene, CDR1 is SGHRS and CDR2 is YFSETQ. V lost 1 base and J 0 bases, leaving 11 bases between the germline ends. Full variable domain (missing parts from reference TRBV5-1 and TRBJ2-6): KAGVTQTPRYLIKTRGQQVTLSCSPISGHRSVSWYQQTPGQGLQFLFEYFSETQRNKGNFPGRFSGRQFSNSRSEMNVSTLELGDSALYLCASSLSQIASGANVLTFGAGSRLTVL.

This CDR3 reads CASSDHRLANTGELFF. CDR3 in DNA: TGCGCCAGCAGTGACCACCGACTAGCAAACACCGGGGAGCTGTTTTTT. V usage is TRBV10-1 and J usage is TRBJ2-2; TRBD2 aligns across 7 bases. After removal of 3 bases from V and 2 bases from J, the junction contained 6 bases not matched to a gene. CDR3 length: 16 residues. Germline-derived CDR1 and CDR2 are WNHNN and SYGVQD (reference sequence).

This chain links TRBV30 with TRBJ2-7; a weak D match, TRBD2 (5 bases). The CDR3 is 14 residues long. CDR1 and CDR2 (germline): GTSNPN, SVGIG (reference sequence). V was clipped by 4 bases and J by 3 bases, with 16 bases between them. CDR3 sequence: CAWTSESGVYEQYF. The CDR3 region has the DNA TGTGCCTGGACCTCCGAAAGCGGAGTCTACGAGCAGTACTTC.

The sample holds many counts of this clone. V usage is TRBV11-2 and J usage is TRBJ2-1; a weak D match, TRBD2 (5 bases). The CDR3 is 15 amino acids. The V gene's germline CDR1 is SGHAT and CDR2 FQNNGV. Trimming took 7 bases from V and 3 from J, leaving 16 bases between them. The CDR3 protein is CASTNPSGGYNEQFF. CDR3 DNA sequence: TGTGCCAGCACCAACCCCTCAGGAGGCTACAATGAGCAGTTCTTC.

There are a few counts of this clone. This chain joins TRBV20-1 and TRBJ2-5; a possible D gene is TRBD2 (6 bases). CDR1 and CDR2 (germline): DFQATT, SNEGSKA (reference sequence). CDR3 length: 16 residues. V was pared by 3 bases and J by 5 bases, with 22 bases between. Here the CDR3 DNA reads TGCAGTGCTAGTCTACCCCTGGACCGGGACTGGGAGACCCAGTACTTC. Encoded protein: CSASLPLDRDWETQYF.

The chain recombines TRBV4-1 with TRBJ1-4; maybe TRBD1 (6 bases). CDR3 length equals 15 residues. The V gene lost 3 bases and the J gene lost 2 bases, with 10 bases spanning the gap. Looked up from germline, CDR1 is MGHRA and CDR2 is YSYEKL. The CDR3 bases are TGCGCCAGCAGCCAGTCGAGGGGGACTAATGAAAAACTGTTTTTT. Translation: CASSQSRGTNEKLFF.

The genes are TRBV6-6 and TRBJ1-2; D call uncertain. The CDR3 runs 17 residues. Germline V gene sequence: CDR1 MNHNY, CDR2 SVGAGI (reference sequence). The V end lost 5 bases, the J end lost 0 bases, and 19 bases lay between the germline ends. The DNA for the CDR3 is TGTGCCAGCAGTCTGCGGACGGGAGGCCTCTCTAACTATGGCTACACCTTC. Encoded protein: CASSLRTGGLSNYGYTF.

The chain couples TRBV18 to TRBJ2-7; D is perhaps TRBD1 (5 bases). The CDR3 extends over 14 amino acids. CDR1 and CDR2 from the germline V gene are KGHSH and LQKENI. Trimming cost V 2 bases and J 4 bases, with 12 bases left between them. CDR3 DNA: TGTGCCAGCTCACCAGGGGCTCAACAGTACGAGCAGTACTTC. Protein: CASSPGAQQYEQYF. Complete variable domain (other parts from reference TRBV18 and TRBJ2-7): NAGVMQNPRHLVRRRGQEARLRCSPMKGHSHVYWYRQLPEEGLKFMVYLQKENIIDESGMPKERFSAEFPKEGPSILRIQQVVRGDSAAYFCASSPGAQQYEQYFGPGTRLTVT.

V usage is TRBV11-3 and J usage is TRBJ2-7, with 10 bases that match TRBD1. This CDR3 comprises 14 residues. Germline V CDR1 and CDR2: SGHNT, YENEEA. Trimming cost V 5 bases and J 5 bases; bases outside gene matches: 6. The CDR3 bases are TGTGCCAGCAGCCCCGGACAGGGGGGAGACGAGCAGTACTTC. This sequence encodes CASSPGQGGDEQYF.

The V call is TRBV9, the J call TRBJ2-3, with TRBD1 matching 7 bases. CDR3 length: 15 residues. The V gene end was trimmed by 2 bases and the J gene end by 0 bases; junction bases not matched to a gene: 3. Germline loops: CDR1 SGDLS, CDR2 YYNGEE. CDR3 sequence reads: CASSVGTASTDTQYF. CDR3 nucleotides: TGTGCCAGCAGCGTCGGGACAGCTAGCACAGATACGCAGTATTTT.

This rearrangement joins TRBV29-1 to TRBJ2-3, with a tentative D call TRBD1 (5 bases). CDR3 length: 13 amino acids. V shed 6 bases and J shed 5 bases, with 15 bases lying between them. CDR1 is SQVTM, CDR2 ANQGSEA, per germline. The CDR3 coding sequence is TGCAGCGTGTGGGGTTGGGGCTTAGATACGCAGTATTTT. It encodes CSVWGWGLDTQYF.

This clone has a handful of counts. The rearrangement joins TRBV3-1 (or the pseudogene TRBV3-2) to TRBJ1-6; 8 bases are a match to TRBD1. CDR1 and CDR2 from the germline V gene are LGHDT and YNNKEL (reference sequence). CDR3 length equals 14 residues. Losses at the gene ends were 1 base for V and 12 bases for J; bases not matched to a gene: 5. The CDR3 coding sequence is TGTGCCAGCAGCCAAGTGGGACAGGTCGGACCCCTCCACTTT. It encodes CASSQVGQVGPLHF.

This chain links TRBV7-9 with TRBJ2-6; TRBD1 is a possible D gene (5 bases). The CDR3 totals 15 residues. Looked up from germline, CDR1 is SEHNR and CDR2 is FQNEAQ (reference sequence). V lost 6 bases, J lost 3 bases, and 12 bases lay in between. The CDR3 region has the DNA TGTGCCAGCAGTCAAAGGGGTGTTGGGGCCAACGTCCTGACTTTC. Protein product: CASSQRGVGANVLTF.

The table lists this clone with a few counts. V and J are TRBV28 and TRBJ2-7; a weak D match, TRBD1 (5 bases). V was cut by 3 bases and J by 2 bases, with 17 bases left in between. Looked up from germline, CDR1 is MDHEN and CDR2 is SYDVKM. The CDR3 is made up of 16 amino acids. The CDR3 DNA is TGTGCCAGCAGTTTCCACCTACAGGTATTGACCTACGAGCAGTACTTC. This codes for CASSFHLQVLTYEQYF.

The chain recombines TRBV6-1 with TRBJ1-2, with TRBD1 matching over 7 bases. The CDR3 extends over 16 amino acids. Per the germline V gene, CDR1 is MNHNS and CDR2 is SASEGT. V lost 2 bases, J lost 2 bases, and 8 bases stayed unmatched. The CDR3 here is CASSETVGRGNYGYTF. The CDR3 DNA reads TGTGCCAGCAGTGAAACCGTAGGCAGGGGGAACTATGGCTACACCTTC.

The chain joins TRBV3-1 (or the pseudogene TRBV3-2) to TRBJ2-7, with 11 bases fitting TRBD2. The CDR3 has 20 amino acids. Germline V lookup: CDR1 LGHDT, CDR2 YNNKEL (reference sequence). Trimming removed 3 bases from V and 6 bases from J; junction bases left unmatched: 22. The DNA of the CDR3 is TGTGCCAGCAGCCAGTATCCAGCCGCTCTAGCGGGGGGCCCGCCCGGCGAGCAGTACTTC. This gives the protein CASSQYPAALAGGPPGEQYF.

The gene calls are TRBV7-8 and TRBJ2-7, with TRBD1 identical over 7 bases. The V gene's germline CDR1 is SGHVS and CDR2 FQNEAQ. This CDR3 spans 13 amino acids. V lost 6 bases, J lost 3 bases, and 5 bases stayed unmatched. CDR3 region: CASSRDRDYEQYF. The CDR3 DNA reads TGTGCCAGCAGTCGAGACAGGGACTACGAGCAGTACTTC.

This clone was seen a handful of times. The V gene is TRBV15, the J gene TRBJ1-5; 10 nucleotides align to TRBD1. V gave up 3 bases and J gave up 10 bases; unmatched junction bases: 12. This CDR3 has 16 amino acids. Per the germline V gene, CDR1 is LNHNV and CDR2 is YYDKDF (reference sequence). DNA for the CDR3: TGTGCCACCAGCAGGACCGGGACAGGGGTCCCATCCCCCCAGCATTTT. Its translation: CATSRTGTGVPSPQHF.

The CDR3 sequence is CASSPLAGGKETQYF. In nucleotides, the CDR3 is TGTGCCAGCAGCCCCCTAGCGGGGGGGAAAGAGACCCAGTACTTC. The V gene is TRBV6-2 or TRBV6-3, the J gene TRBJ2-5; TRBD2 agrees at 12 bases. V shed 6 bases and J 3 bases; nucleotides not matched to a gene: 5. This CDR3 is built from 15 residues. Germline V gene lookup returns CDR1 MNHEY and CDR2 SVGEGT.

The V gene is TRBV19, the J gene TRBJ1-3; the D is unclear. Germline lookup yields CDR1 LNHDA and CDR2 SQIVND (reference sequence). The CDR3 spans 16 residues. V was pared by 5 bases and J by 3 bases, with 17 bases between. The CDR3 nucleotides read TGTGCCAGTAGTCAGTATCAGCGGCTTAATGGAAACACCATATATTTT. Translated: CASSQYQRLNGNTIYF. The entire variable domain, with the rest obtained from reference TRBV19 and TRBJ1-3, is as follows: DGGITQSPKYLFRKEGQNVTLSCEQNLNHDAMYWYRQDPGQGLRLIYYSQIVNDFQKGDIAEGYSVSREKKESFPLTVTSAQKNPTAFYLCASSQYQRLNGNTIYFGEGSWLTVV.